This T cell receptor (beta chain) was captured in a study of T cells in Graves' hyperthyroidism and ophthalmopathy. Study-wide context: Peripheral blood was collected at initial diagnosis, before any treatment. Study-level points and caveats: Researchers found most expanded thyroid clonotypes above 0.001 in blood as well. Model-based prediction identified ophthalmopathy a median around seven months prior to its onset. Separation of ophthalmopathy from stable hyperthyroidism was achieved by a 13 V-J model.

Amplified regions were TCR beta CDR3 sequences from RNA transcripts. In the first-round RT-PCR of the TCR CDR3, the HTBI primer set was used. TCRdb passed the multiplex PCR reads through MiXCR, listing each CDR3 protein once. The table has hundreds of thousands of distinct CDR3 sequences, under 15% seen once. Regarding this clonotype: Its antigen is undetermined.

The TCR was taken from a woman aged 40 to 55 with Graves' ophthalmopathy. The sequenced sample consisted of blood.

The CDR3 region has the DNA TGTGCCAGCAGTTCTGGAGGTCTGCTCTATGGCTACACCTTC. Encoded protein: CASSSGGLLYGYTF. The chain links TRBV6-5 to TRBJ1-2; D is unresolved. Deletions cut 4 bases from V and 4 bases from J, with 13 bases between. The length of the CDR3 is 14 residues. The germline V gene encodes CDR1 MNHEY and CDR2 SVGAGI.